This T cell receptor beta chain was sequenced during a study of cytomegalovirus exposure and HLA in healthy donors. Findings and caveats of the study: When analyzed later, a missense DCLRE1C variant was found to be linked to TCR beta V- and J-gene trimming.

PCR involved 60 Vbeta and 13 Jbeta primers. Method: immunoSEQ multiplex PCR; TCRdb's copy keeps in-frame clones and lacks some. Of about 150,000 clones listed, around 73% are singletons. CDR1 MNHEY and CDR2 SMNVEV come from the germline V gene (reference sequence). V gave up 5 bases and J gave up 1 base; unmatched junction bases: 4. This CDR3 spans 15 amino acids. Concerning this clone: Its antigen remains unidentified.

Healthy bone marrow donors made up the donors. The clonotype comes from a woman between 18 and 29 years old in good health and CMV-seronegative. What was sequenced was PBMCs. The chain combines TRBV27 with TRBJ1-5; 8 bases align to TRBD1. CDR3 DNA: TGTGCCAGCAGTCCCAGGGACAGGAGCAATCAGCCCCAGCATTTT. Protein product: CASSPRDRSNQPQHF.